This T cell receptor beta chain is from a study of T cells in Graves' hyperthyroidism and ophthalmopathy. Whole-study findings and limits: Researchers report that a 13 V-J model separated ophthalmopathy from stable hyperthyroidism.

Newly diagnosed patients aged 18 to 65 had hyperthyroidism of under 2 months' duration. Many counts were recorded for this clonotype. The antigen is not known. There were TCR beta CDR3 regions amplified from RNA transcripts. Primed by the HTBI set, a first-round RT-PCR was run on the TCR CDR3. MiXCR was run by TCRdb on the multiplex PCR reads, yielding one entry per CDR3 protein. The top ten hold less than 9.5% of the sample, which has a few hundred thousand distinct CDR3 sequences, approximately 14% seen once. This CDR3 has 15 residues. CDR1 and CDR2 (germline): DFQATT, SNEGSKA (reference sequence). Unmatched junction bases numbered 14, after V lost 1 base and J lost 9 bases.

The origin of this receptor is a woman aged 25 to 39 with Graves' hyperthyroidism. This rearrangement joins TRBV20-1 to TRBJ2-7; TRBD2 matches 8 bases. The material sequenced was blood. CDR3 nucleotides: TGCAGTGCTAGAGCGGCGGGAGGTTCGATGGCGTTGCAGTACTTC. It translates to CSARAAGGSMALQYF.